This T cell receptor beta chain was sequenced during a study of T cells in Graves' hyperthyroidism and ophthalmopathy. About the study: Peripheral blood was taken when the disease was first diagnosed, before any treatment began.

Researchers amplified the TCR beta CDR3 regions from RNA transcripts. TCR CDR3 underwent first-round RT-PCR with the HTBI primer set. TCRdb re-called the multiplex PCR reads with MiXCR, one entry per CDR3 protein. The top ten hold 8.4% of the sample, which has roughly 740,000 distinct CDR3 sequences, 15% to 20% seen once. Overall study findings and caveats: In blood, most of the thyroid clonotypes expanded above 0.001 were also present.

Newly diagnosed hyperthyroidism patients aged 18 to 65 years had disease lasting under 2 months. Diagnostic assessment was based on clinical symptoms, serum thyroxine and TRAb, thyroid ultrasound and orbital computed tomography. The CDR3 sequence is 14 residues long. Per the germline V gene, CDR1 is MDHEN and CDR2 is SYDVKM. V lost 7 bases, J lost 2 bases, and 5 bases stayed unmatched. This clonotype was seen repeatedly, ten times or more. Antigen: not known. V usage is TRBV28 and J usage is TRBJ1-5; 7 nucleotides match TRBD1. The material sequenced was blood. The clonotype comes from a man aged 18 to 35 with Graves' hyperthyroidism. The chain's CDR3 is CASNKGQGNQPQHF. Written as DNA, the CDR3 is TGTGCCAGCAACAAAGGACAGGGCAATCAGCCCCAGCATTTT.